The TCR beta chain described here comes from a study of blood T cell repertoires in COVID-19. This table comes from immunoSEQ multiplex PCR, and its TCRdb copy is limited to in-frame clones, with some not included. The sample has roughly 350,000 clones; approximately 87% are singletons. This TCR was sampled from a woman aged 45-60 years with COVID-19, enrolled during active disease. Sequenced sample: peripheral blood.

The CDR3 protein is CASSRDRGLREKLFF. The CDR3 DNA reads as TGTGCCAGCAGCCGGGACAGGGGGCTGAGGGAAAAACTGTTTTTT. V and J are TRBV5-6 and TRBJ1-4; 12 bases are shared with TRBD1. The germline CDR1 and CDR2 sequences are SGHDT and YYEEEE. V shed 4 bases and J 8 bases; nucleotides not matched to a gene: 6. The length of the CDR3 is 15 residues.